These 25 T cell receptor beta chains came from one sample sequenced in a study. MiXCR, applied by TCRdb to the RT-PCR reads, yields one record per CDR3 protein. The sample contains more than 550,000 distinct CDR3 sequences, 13% to 15% of which appear only once. Sequenced material: memory CD4+ T cells from blood. The receptors shown here come from a female donor in good health, serving as a healthy control.

This clonotype was seen more than once but under ten times. The chain uses TRBV5-1 and TRBJ2-1, with D unresolved. Germline V gene lookup returns CDR1 SGHRS and CDR2 YFSETQ. The CDR3 extends over 15 amino acids. Trimming removed 4 bases from V and 1 base from J, with 12 bases in between. The CDR3 protein is CASSPVAFSYNEQFF. The CDR3 DNA reads TGCGCCAGCAGCCCGGTGGCATTTTCCTACAATGAGCAGTTCTTC. Looking up the rest from reference TRBV5-1 and TRBJ2-1 gives the full variable domain: KAGVTQTPRYLIKTRGQQVTLSCSPISGHRSVSWYQQTPGQGLQFLFEYFSETQRNKGNFPGRFSGRQFSNSRSEMNVSTLELGDSALYLCASSPVAFSYNEQFFGPGTRLTVL.

This clonotype was seen ten or more times. The chain couples TRBV12-3 or TRBV12-4 to TRBJ1-3; D is possibly TRBD1 (5 bases). V gave up 6 bases and J gave up 0 bases, with 15 bases separating them. The CDR3 extends over 16 amino acids. The CDR3 loop reads CASSEQPGTSGNTIYF. The CDR3 region has the DNA TGTGCCAGCAGCGAACAGCCAGGGACCTCTGGAAACACCATATATTTT.

Only a few counts were recorded for this clonotype. This chain uses TRBV10-3 with TRBJ1-4; 10 bases agree with TRBD1. Germline V gives CDR1 ENHRY, CDR2 SYGVKD. J was trimmed by 5 bases and V by 7 bases; bases with no gene match: 4. The length of the CDR3 is 14 residues. CDR3 nucleotides: TGTGCCATCATGGGACAGGGGCCAAATGAAAAACTGTTTTTT. Its protein is CAIMGQGPNEKLFF.

The chain links TRBV9 to TRBJ2-7; a weak D match, TRBD2 (5 bases). The CDR3 extends over 15 amino acids. The V end was cut by 0 bases, the J end by 4 bases, with 14 bases between. Germline values: CDR1 SGDLS, CDR2 YYNGEE. The CDR3 DNA sequence: TGTGCCAGCAGCGTAGCACTAGAGAATATTTACGAGCAGTACTTC. As protein: CASSVALENIYEQYF.

This clonotype was seen many times. The V gene is TRBV6-5, the J gene TRBJ2-3; D gene ambiguous. The CDR3 is 14 residues long. Germline CDR1 MNHEY, CDR2 SVGAGI. In DNA form, the CDR3 reads TGTGCAAGTTACACCACAAAAGCTGGGGATACGCAGTATTTT. The encoded protein is CASYTTKAGDTQYF.

This clonotype was detected only a few times. The V call is TRBV7-9, the J call TRBJ1-6; D unresolved. V was shortened by 2 bases and J by 10 bases, with 6 bases between the two germline ends. The CDR3 is 12 residues long. Germline lookup yields CDR1 SEHNR and CDR2 FQNEAQ (reference sequence). The CDR3 DNA reads as TGTGCCAGCAGCTTACCTGAATCACCCCTCCACTTT. Translating gives CASSLPESPLHF. Supplemented by reference TRBV7-9 and TRBJ1-6, the full variable domain reads DTGVSQNPRHKITKRGQNVTFRCDPISEHNRLYWYRQTLGQGPEFLTYFQNEAQLEKSRLLSDRFSAERPKGSFSTLEIQRTEQGDSAMYLCASSLPESPLHFGNGTRLTVT.

This clonotype was seen repeatedly, ten times or more. V is TRBV4-3 and J is TRBJ2-3; TRBD2 might be the D (5 bases). V lost 0 bases and J lost 7, with 8 bases in between. The CDR3 has 13 residues. From germline, CDR1 is LGHNA and CDR2 YSLEER. The CDR3 DNA reads TGCGCCAGCAGCCAAGATATCGGGAATACGCAGTATTTT. Protein product: CASSQDIGNTQYF.

The chain links TRBV7-6 to TRBJ2-1; the D is unclear. The V gene lost 4 bases and the J gene lost 6 bases, with 13 bases spanning the gap. The CDR3 extends over 14 amino acids. CDR1 is SGHVS and CDR2 is FNYEAQ in the germline V gene. The CDR3 DNA reads TGTGCCAGCAGCTCCGTGACACAAACCAATGAGCAGTTCTTC. Translating it yields CASSSVTQTNEQFF.

This clonotype was observed a handful of times. The V call is TRBV10-3, the J call TRBJ1-5; 10 nucleotides line up with TRBD1. The CDR3 runs 15 residues. J was trimmed by 6 bases and V by 6 bases; bases with no gene match: 8. The V gene's germline CDR1 is ENHRY and CDR2 SYGVKD. CDR3 nucleotide sequence: TGTGCCATCAGGCCCGGGACAGGGGCCGGTCAGCCCCAGCATTTT. It yields the protein CAIRPGTGAGQPQHF.

The rearrangement joins TRBV19 to TRBJ2-2; no firm D call. Germline values: CDR1 LNHDA, CDR2 SQIVND (reference sequence). CDR3 size: 13 residues. V lost 7 bases and J lost 3, with 9 bases in between. This chain's CDR3 is CASNPPYTGELFF. The CDR3 bases are TGTGCCAGTAACCCCCCATACACCGGGGAGCTGTTTTTT.

J is TRBJ1-2 and V is TRBV5-1, with D maybe TRBD1 (5 bases). CDR3 length equals 15 residues. Trimming took off 4 bases at V and 8 bases at J, with 21 bases between the two ends. CDR1 SGHRS and CDR2 YFSETQ come from the germline V gene. The CDR3 reads CASSPDRQLSAGYTF. The CDR3 nucleotides read TGCGCCAGCAGCCCCGACAGACAGTTATCGGCGGGCTACACCTTC. Full variable domain (missing parts from reference TRBV5-1 and TRBJ1-2): KAGVTQTPRYLIKTRGQQVTLSCSPISGHRSVSWYQQTPGQGLQFLFEYFSETQRNKGNFPGRFSGRQFSNSRSEMNVSTLELGDSALYLCASSPDRQLSAGYTFGSGTRLTVV.

The gene calls are TRBV7-2 and TRBJ2-7, with TRBD2 matching 10 bases. The CDR3 is made up of 18 amino acids. V shed 0 bases, J shed 3 bases, and the junction held 11 bases outside the gene matches. Germline values: CDR1 SGHTA, CDR2 FQGNSA. Written as DNA, the CDR3 is TGTGCCAGCAGCTTAGCATCTCTTGTAGCTAGCGGGGGCTACGAGCAGTACTTC. Translating gives CASSLASLVASGGYEQYF.

V gene TRBV5-5 combines with J gene TRBJ1-4, with 8 positions matching TRBD1. J lost 4 bases, V lost 4 bases, and 6 bases had no gene match. The germline gives CDR1 SGHKS, CDR2 YYEKEE (reference sequence). The CDR3 length is 15 residues. Here the CDR3 DNA reads TGTGCCAGCAGCACCAATGACAGGGGTAATGAAAAACTGTTTTTT. Translation: CASSTNDRGNEKLFF.

This clonotype was seen at least ten times. This chain uses TRBV6-5 with TRBJ2-1; D is undetermined. CDR1 is MNHEY and CDR2 is SVGAGI in the germline V gene. Trimming removed 6 bases from V and 11 bases from J, with 11 bases in between. CDR3 length: 11 residues. CDR3 DNA sequence: TGTGCCAGCAGATCCCCTGTGAAGCAGTTCTTC. Residues: CASRSPVKQFF.

This clonotype has at least ten counts. The V gene is TRBV6-5, the J gene TRBJ2-7; tentative D call: TRBD1 (6 bases). CDR1 MNHEY and CDR2 SVGAGI come from the germline V gene. Trimming took off 2 bases at V and 6 bases at J, with 17 bases between the two ends. The CDR3 spans 15 residues. The chain's CDR3 is CASSYGQGLIREQYF. DNA of the CDR3: TGTGCCAGCAGTTACGGGCAGGGGTTAATACGCGAGCAGTACTTC.

The V call is TRBV6-2 or TRBV6-3, the J call TRBJ1-1, with D possibly matching TRBD1 (5 bases). Trimming stripped 6 bases from V and 0 bases from J, with 23 bases between. The CDR3 sequence is 18 residues long. The germline V gene encodes CDR1 MNHEY and CDR2 SVGEGT. This CDR3 is CASRPPSDSIGLNTEAFF. In DNA, the CDR3 is TGTGCCAGCAGACCGCCCTCAGACAGTATCGGATTGAACACTGAAGCTTTCTTT.

There are a few counts of this clonotype. This CDR3 is CASSRRTAEPGELFF. In nucleotides, the CDR3 is TGCGCCAGCAGCCGGCGAACAGCCGAGCCCGGGGAGCTGTTTTTT. V is TRBV5-1 and J is TRBJ2-2; D not resolved. The CDR3 consists of 15 residues. Trimming removed 4 bases at V and 6 bases at J, with 16 bases between. CDR1 and CDR2 (germline): SGHRS, YFSETQ.

This chain joins TRBV28 and TRBJ1-2, with 7 nucleotides matching TRBD1. Unmatched junction bases numbered 6, after V lost 7 bases and J lost 4 bases. The germline V gene encodes CDR1 MDHEN and CDR2 SYDVKM. The CDR3 contains 13 residues. CDR3 residues: CASNMAGGYGYTF. CDR3 coding DNA: TGTGCCAGCAACATGGCAGGGGGCTATGGCTACACCTTC.

The chain couples TRBV5-1 to TRBJ1-1, with D maybe TRBD1 (5 bases). This CDR3 spans 16 amino acids. Between the trimmed V and J ends, which lost 4 bases and 2 bases, there was a span of 18 bases. Germline lookup yields CDR1 SGHRS and CDR2 YFSETQ. The CDR3: CASSPGARNFNTEAFF. Here the CDR3 DNA reads TGCGCCAGCAGCCCCGGGGCCAGGAATTTTAACACTGAAGCTTTCTTT.

The chain employs TRBV12-3 or TRBV12-4 and TRBJ2-7; no clear D gene. V gave up 5 bases and J gave up 3 bases, with 8 bases separating them. This CDR3 is built from 12 residues. The CDR3 here is CASSHNGYEQYF. The CDR3 nucleotides are TGTGCCAGCAGTCATAACGGCTACGAGCAGTACTTC.

V and J are TRBV28 and TRBJ2-7; the D is unclear. V lost 6 bases to trimming and J lost 0 bases, with 15 bases between them. The CDR3 is made up of 15 amino acids. Germline assignment: CDR1 MDHEN and CDR2 SYDVKM. The CDR3 nucleotides are TGTGCCAGCAGCGGCACCGGGCTGAGCTCCTACGAGCAGTACTTC. Translated, it gives CASSGTGLSSYEQYF.

The gene calls are TRBV30 and TRBJ2-5; D call uncertain. The CDR3 covers 15 residues. Germline CDR1 reads GTSNPN; CDR2 reads SVGIG (reference sequence). The V gene lost 0 bases and the J gene lost 0 bases, with 11 bases spanning the gap. The CDR3: CAWSVLHSYQETQYF. The CDR3 nucleotides are TGTGCCTGGAGTGTACTGCATTCCTACCAAGAGACCCAGTACTTC.

The chain links TRBV14 to TRBJ1-3; 10 bases are shared with TRBD1. J gave up 5 bases and V 4 bases, and 5 bases lay outside the gene matches. Germline CDR1 is SGHDN and CDR2 is FVKESK. The CDR3 has 15 residues. CDR3 DNA sequence: TGTGCCAGCAGCCGAGACAGGGGGCGAAGAAACACCATATATTTT. Its protein product is CASSRDRGRRNTIYF.

The chain combines TRBV20-1 with TRBJ2-5; D is possibly TRBD2 (5 bases). The CDR3 loop spans 14 amino acids. The V gene lost 3 bases and the J gene lost 12 bases, with 23 bases spanning the gap. Germline-derived CDR1 and CDR2 are DFQATT and SNEGSKA (reference sequence). This CDR3 is CSASPRENPFSEYF. CDR3 nucleotide sequence: TGCAGTGCTAGCCCCCGGGAAAACCCTTTCTCAGAGTACTTC.

This clonotype was picked up many times. The chain is built from TRBV30 and TRBJ2-3, with D unresolved. V was pared by 6 bases and J by 6 bases, with 10 bases between. Germline loops: CDR1 GTSNPN, CDR2 SVGIG (reference sequence). The CDR3 is 11 amino acids. CDR3 in DNA: TGTGCCTGTTCAAGACGGGATACGCAGTATTTT. Translation: CACSRRDTQYF.